Listed below are T cell receptor beta chains from one sample, sequenced in a study of T cell changes during pregnancy in multiple sclerosis. Profiled with immunoSEQ multiplex PCR; TCRdb holds only in-frame clones, not every one. Of 40,000 to 45,000 clones in the sample, 91% are singletons; the top ten hold approximately 0.73%. The sequences come from CD4+ T cells from peripheral blood mononuclear cells, collected before pregnancy. Every receptor here comes from a female donor with multiple sclerosis, enrolled in a pregnancy study. Each CDR3 is given with its conserved first and last residue. D genes are given only for firm matches. Clone size, where shown, is once, few, many, or a class for clones that have expanded.

TRBV18	NA	TRBD1	16	TRBJ1-1	TGTGCCAGCTCACCACGGCAGGGGGGCATGAACACTGAAGCTTTCTTT	CASSPRQGGMNTEAFF
TRBV5-4	NA	TRBD2	18	TRBJ2-5	TGTGCCAGCAGCCCGGGAGGTCCAGCGGGGGTGGTGAAAGAGACCCAGTACTTC	CASSPGGPAGVVKETQYF
TRBV29-1	once	NA	12	TRBJ1-1	TGCAGCGTTGACACGGGGAACACTGAAGCTTTCTTT	CSVDTGNTEAFF
TRBV27	NA	NA	15	TRBJ1-5	TGTGCCAGCAGTCCTCCAGGGGTCCGACATCAGCCCCAGCATTTT	CASSPPGVRHQPQHF
TRBV11-2	once	TRBD1	15	TRBJ1-5	TGTGCCAGCAGCTTAGGGGACAGACCTAATCAGCCCCAGCATTTT	CASSLGDRPNQPQHF
TRBV7-2	NA	TRBD2	16	TRBJ2-3	TGTGCCAGCAGCCCGACTAGCGGGGGGGCCGTACATACGCAGTATTTT	CASSPTSGGAVHTQYF
TRBV5-4	once	TRBD2	16	TRBJ2-1	TGTGCCAGCAGCCCCCGAATGGCGGGGGACTACAATGAGCAGTTCTTC	CASSPRMAGDYNEQFF
TRBV25-1	NA	NA	15	TRBJ1-6	TGTGCCAGCTCGTATTGGAGCTCCTATAATTCACCCCTCCACTTT	CASSYWSSYNSPLHF
TRBV7-2	NA	TRBD1	14	TRBJ2-7	TGTGCCAGCAGCAGGGACAGGCTAACGGGGGAGCAGTACTTC	CASSRDRLTGEQYF
TRBV9	NA	NA	17	TRBJ1-3	TGTGCCAGCAGCTCCTTCCCCCTCAGGGGACCCGGAAACACCATATATTTT	CASSSFPLRGPGNTIYF
TRBV6-1	NA	TRBD1	15	TRBJ1-2	TGTGCCAGCACCGGGGGACAGGGATATTCCTATGGCTACACCTTC	CASTGGQGYSYGYTF
TRBV7-9	NA	NA	13	TRBJ2-3	TGTGCCAGCAGCCCCCGCCCCGGGAATACGCAGTATTTT	CASSPRPGNTQYF
TRBV19	NA	TRBD1	13	TRBJ2-5	TGTGCCAGTACTCGGACAGGGGGAGAGACCCAGTACTTC	CASTRTGGETQYF
TRBV6-5	once	NA	14	TRBJ2-7	TGTGCCAGCAGTCCGTATCCCCGGGGAGTCGAGCAGTACTTC	CASSPYPRGVEQYF
TRBV7-9	NA	TRBD2	15	TRBJ2-6	TGTGCCAGCAGCCGGGGGGGGGCTGGGGCCAACGTCCTGACTTTC	CASSRGGAGANVLTF
TRBV29-1	NA	TRBD2	14	TRBJ2-1	TGCAGCGTCCTGGATACGGGGGGGAACAATGAGCAGTTCTTC	CSVLDTGGNNEQFF
TRBV2	NA	NA	14	TRBJ1-1	TGTGCCAGCAGTCCAGGGGACCCGAACACTGAAGCTTTCTTT	CASSPGDPNTEAFF
TRBV6-8	once	TRBD1	14	TRBJ1-5	TGTGCCAGCAGTTCTAGACAGGGAGGCCAGCCCCAGCATTTT	CASSSRQGGQPQHF
TRBV7-3	NA	NA	15	TRBJ1-6	TGTGCCAGCAGTACGAGCGGGGGAAGTGGGTCACCCCTCCACTTT	CASSTSGGSGSPLHF
TRBV11-1	NA	NA	16	TRBJ1-2	TGTGCCAGCAGCTTAGGTAGAACCGGGACTGAGTATGGCTACACCTTC	CASSLGRTGTEYGYTF
TRBV15	NA	NA	15	TRBJ1-1	TGTGCCACCAGCAGCGACCAGGGCTGGAACACTGAAGCTTTCTTT	CATSSDQGWNTEAFF
TRBV6-1	once	TRBD2	14	TRBJ2-7	TGTGCCAGCAGTGGACCGGGACTATCCTACGAGCAGTACTTC	CASSGPGLSYEQYF
TRBV11-2	NA	NA	16	TRBJ2-7	TGTGCCAGCAGCTTAGACGGTGCGGGGACCGGAGGTGAGCAGTACTTC	CASSLDGAGTGGEQYF
TRBV7-8	NA	TRBD1	13	TRBJ1-2	TGTGCCAGCAGCCCGGGACAGGAGGGCGGCTACACCTTC	CASSPGQEGGYTF
TRBV19	few	NA	13	TRBJ1-1	TGTGCCAGTAGACGGACAGCTAACACTGAAGCTTTCTTT	CASRRTANTEAFF
TRBV19	NA	NA	13	TRBJ2-3	TGTGCCAGTAGTATCCAGGGGACAGATACGCAGTATTTT	CASSIQGTDTQYF
TRBV7-2	NA	NA	16	TRBJ1-2	TGTGCCAGCAGCTTAGCGACAGTTCTAGGGGTGGGTGGCTACACCTTC	CASSLATVLGVGGYTF
TRBV9	NA	TRBD1	15	TRBJ2-5	TGTGCCAGCAGCGCCCGGACAGGGGAGCGGGAGACCCAGTACTTC	CASSARTGERETQYF
TRBV5-4	NA	NA	14	TRBJ1-2	TGTGCCAGCAGCGGAGGTCTACTCGCCTATGGCTACACCTTC	CASSGGLLAYGYTF
TRBV7-2	NA	NA	15	TRBJ1-2	TGTGCCAGCAGCTTAGTAAGCGGGACCCGCCGCGGCTACACCTTC	CASSLVSGTRRGYTF
TRBV6-5	NA	TRBD1	15	TRBJ2-5	TGTGCCAGCAGTTACACCAGGGGGCGGCCAGAGACCCAGTACTTC	CASSYTRGRPETQYF
TRBV6-6	NA	TRBD1	14	TRBJ1-1	TGTGCCAGCAGGGGTAGAACAGGGGAAGGTGAAGCTTTCTTT	CASRGRTGEGEAFF
TRBV6-6	NA	TRBD1	16	TRBJ2-7	TGTGCCACCTATACCGCCGGGACAGGGAGATCCTACGAGCAGTACTTC	CATYTAGTGRSYEQYF
TRBV7-9	NA	NA	15	TRBJ1-4	TGTGCCAGCAGCTCCGGACTACCAACCGGGGAAAAACTGTTTTTT	CASSSGLPTGEKLFF
TRBV10-1	NA	NA	15	TRBJ1-3	TGCGCCAGCAGTGAAAAGCTCCTCTCTGGAAACACCATATATTTT	CASSEKLLSGNTIYF
TRBV10-3	NA	NA	14	TRBJ2-7	TGTGCCATCAGTGCCCTTCAGGAGGGTGGAGAGCAGTACTTC	CAISALQEGGEQYF
TRBV2	NA	TRBD1	12	TRBJ2-7	TGTGCCACTGGACAGGGGAGCGGGGAGCAGTACTTC	CATGQGSGEQYF
TRBV15	NA	NA	14	TRBJ2-7	TGTGCCACCAGCAGAGACAGGTCTGCCTACGAGCAGTACTTC	CATSRDRSAYEQYF
TRBV7-3	NA	TRBD1	15	TRBJ1-1	TGTGCCAGCAGCCCCACCGGGACAGGGGGCACTGAAGCTTTCTTT	CASSPTGTGGTEAFF
TRBV7-2	once	TRBD2	16	TRBJ2-5	TGTGCCAGCAGCCTCGTGGGAGGCGGGGGGGCGGAGACCCAGTACTTC	CASSLVGGGGAETQYF
TRBV6-5	NA	NA	11	TRBJ1-2	TGTGCCAGCAGCCGCTCTAAGGGCTACACCTTC	CASSRSKGYTF
TRBV5-6	NA	NA	15	TRBJ2-6	TGTGCCAGCATGCAGGGGAGACGTGGGGCCAACGTCCTGACTTTC	CASMQGRRGANVLTF
TRBV7-3	once	TRBD1	16	TRBJ1-1	TGTGCCAGCAGCGAAAGAGGGGACAGGGGGGTGTTTGAAGCTTTCTTT	CASSERGDRGVFEAFF
TRBV7-8	once	NA	16	TRBJ2-7	TGTGCCAGCAGCTTAGCGAAAGTAGTCCTCTCCTACGAGCAGTACTTC	CASSLAKVVLSYEQYF
TRBV2	medium-sized	NA	13	TRBJ1-2	TGTGCCAGCAGGGAGGGCTCCGACTATGGCTACACCTTC	CASREGSDYGYTF
TRBV11-2	NA	TRBD1	16	TRBJ1-2	TGTGCCAGCAGCTTAGATGCGGGACAGAAAATCTATGGCTACACCTTC	CASSLDAGQKIYGYTF
TRBV15	NA	TRBD2	14	TRBJ2-7	TGTGCCACCAGCAGAGCTAGCGGGGTCTACGAGCAGTACTTC	CATSRASGVYEQYF
TRBV7-3	NA	TRBD2	16	TRBJ2-5	TGTGCCAGCAGCGTCGGACTAGCGGGGGGGCAAGAGACCCAGTACTTC	CASSVGLAGGQETQYF
TRBV29-1	NA	TRBD1	13	TRBJ1-1	TGCAGCGTTCGACTGACAGGGGGCACTGAAGCTTTCTTT	CSVRLTGGTEAFF
TRBV7-2	NA	TRBD2	14	TRBJ2-1	TGTGCCAGCAGCCGAGGACTAGCGGGGGGGCCCAAGTTCTTC	CASSRGLAGGPKFF
TRBV9	NA	NA	15	TRBJ1-1	TGTGCCAGCAGCGTAGGGGACTTCATAGGTACTGAAGCTTTCTTT	CASSVGDFIGTEAFF
TRBV7-9	NA	TRBD1	14	TRBJ1-1	TGTGCCAGCAGTCAAACAGGGGATTGGGGTGAAGCTTTCTTT	CASSQTGDWGEAFF
TRBV11-2	NA	NA	12	TRBJ2-7	TGTGCCAGCAGCTTGGACGGGATCGAGCAGTACTTC	CASSLDGIEQYF
TRBV4-3	NA	TRBD2	20	TRBJ2-2	TGCGCCAGCAGCCAAGAAGGGCCTTGGCGGGGGAGATCTGACACCGGGGAGCTGTTTTTT	CASSQEGPWRGRSDTGELFF
TRBV11-2	NA	NA	13	TRBJ2-3	TGTGCCAGCAGCACCCCACAGACCTCTACGCAGTATTTT	CASSTPQTSTQYF
TRBV14	few	NA	15	TRBJ1-1	TGTGCCAGCAGCCTCCGGACAGACCGAAACACTGAAGCTTTCTTT	CASSLRTDRNTEAFF
TRBV6-6	NA	TRBD1	14	TRBJ1-1	TGTGCCAGCAGTTACGGACAGGGGGGCACTGAAGCTTTCTTT	CASSYGQGGTEAFF
TRBV7-2	NA	NA	13	TRBJ1-2	TGTGCCAGCAGCTCATCCCCTAACTATGGCTACACCTTC	CASSSSPNYGYTF
TRBV6-1	NA	NA	14	TRBJ2-5	TGTGCCAGCAGTGAACCGGGGGTACAAGAGACCCAGTACTTC	CASSEPGVQETQYF
TRBV6-5	once	NA	12	TRBJ1-5	TGTGCCAGCAGACCCGACAGGACGCCCCAGCATTTT	CASRPDRTPQHF